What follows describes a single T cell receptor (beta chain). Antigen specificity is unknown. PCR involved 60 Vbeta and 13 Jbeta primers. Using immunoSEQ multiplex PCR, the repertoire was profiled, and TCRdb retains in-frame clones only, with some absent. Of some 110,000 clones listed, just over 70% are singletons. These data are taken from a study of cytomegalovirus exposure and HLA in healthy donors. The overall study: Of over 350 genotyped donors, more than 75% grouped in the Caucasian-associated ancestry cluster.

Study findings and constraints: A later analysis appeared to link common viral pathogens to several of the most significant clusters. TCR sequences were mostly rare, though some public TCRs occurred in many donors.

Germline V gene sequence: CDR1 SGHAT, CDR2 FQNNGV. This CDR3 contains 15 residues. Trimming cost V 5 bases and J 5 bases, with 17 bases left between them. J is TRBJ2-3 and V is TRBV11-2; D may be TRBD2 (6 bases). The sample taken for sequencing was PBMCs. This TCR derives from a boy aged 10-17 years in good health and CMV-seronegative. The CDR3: CASSPPGSIRDTQYF. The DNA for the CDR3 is TGTGCCAGCAGCCCCCCCGGGAGCATAAGAGATACGCAGTATTTT.